The text below deals with one T cell receptor (beta chain). Germline V CDR1 and CDR2: ENHRY, SYGVKD. V dropped 7 bases and J dropped 5; count of bases not matched to a gene: 8. This CDR3 region has 15 residues. The protocol was immunoSEQ multiplex PCR, while the TCRdb copy is restricted to in-frame clones and leaves out a portion. The data show about 38,000 clones, about 90% seen once. The sample belongs to a study of T cell changes during pregnancy in multiple sclerosis. V gene TRBV10-3 combines with J gene TRBJ1-2; 12 nucleotides align to TRBD1. The starting material was CD4+ T cells from peripheral blood mononuclear cells, obtained in the third trimester of pregnancy. This TCR derives from a female donor in good health, enrolled as a control in a pregnancy study. The CDR3 sequence: CAINPGQGAGYGYTF. The CDR3 DNA follows: TGTGCCATCAATCCGGGACAGGGGGCTGGTTATGGCTACACCTTC.